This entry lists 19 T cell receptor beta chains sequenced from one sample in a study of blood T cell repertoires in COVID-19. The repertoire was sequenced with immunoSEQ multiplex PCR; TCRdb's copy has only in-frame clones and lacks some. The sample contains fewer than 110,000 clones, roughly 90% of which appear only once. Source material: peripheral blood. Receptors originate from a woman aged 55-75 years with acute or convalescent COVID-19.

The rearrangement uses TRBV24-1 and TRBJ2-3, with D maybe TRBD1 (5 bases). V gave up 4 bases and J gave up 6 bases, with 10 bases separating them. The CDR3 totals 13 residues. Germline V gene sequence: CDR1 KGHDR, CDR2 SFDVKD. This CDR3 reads CATSDNPGDTQYF. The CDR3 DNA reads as TGTGCCACCAGTGACAACCCAGGGGATACGCAGTATTTT.

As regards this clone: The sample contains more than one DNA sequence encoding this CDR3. The CDR3 coding sequence is TGTGCCACCAGTGATCCCGGGACTAGCGCATACAATGAGCAGTTCTTC. As protein: CATSDPGTSAYNEQFF. The chain joins TRBV24-1 to TRBJ2-1; TRBD2 matches 10 bases. The CDR3 spans 16 residues. CDR1 is KGHDR and CDR2 is SFDVKD in the germline V gene. J lost 4 bases, V lost 3 bases, and 5 bases had no gene match.

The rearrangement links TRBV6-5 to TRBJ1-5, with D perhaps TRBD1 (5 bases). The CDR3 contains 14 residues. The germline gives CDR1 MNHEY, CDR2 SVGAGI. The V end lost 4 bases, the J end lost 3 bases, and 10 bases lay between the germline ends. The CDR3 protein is CASSSAGVNQPQHF. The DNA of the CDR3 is TGTGCCAGCAGTTCGGCGGGGGTCAATCAGCCCCAGCATTTT.

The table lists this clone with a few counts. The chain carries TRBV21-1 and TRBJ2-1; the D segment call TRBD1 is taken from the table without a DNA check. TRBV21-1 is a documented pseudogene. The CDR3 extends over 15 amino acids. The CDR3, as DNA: TGTGCCAGCAGCAAAGGACGCGTGGACAACAATGAGCAGTTCTTC. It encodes CASSKGRVDNNEQFF.

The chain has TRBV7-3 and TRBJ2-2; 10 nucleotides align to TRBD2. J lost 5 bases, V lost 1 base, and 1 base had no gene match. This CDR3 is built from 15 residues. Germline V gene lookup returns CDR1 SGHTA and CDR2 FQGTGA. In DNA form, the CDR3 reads TGTGCCAGCAGCTTAAAAGCGGGAGGGACCGGGGAGCTGTTTTTT. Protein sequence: CASSLKAGGTGELFF.

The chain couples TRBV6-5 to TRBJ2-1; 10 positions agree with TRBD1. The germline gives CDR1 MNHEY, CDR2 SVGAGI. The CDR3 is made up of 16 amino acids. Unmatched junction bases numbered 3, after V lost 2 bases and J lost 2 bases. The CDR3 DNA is TGTGCCAGCAGTTACCCCGGGACAGGGGCCTACAATGAGCAGTTCTTC. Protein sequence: CASSYPGTGAYNEQFF.

CDR3 region: CASSLRDAAGGAQYF. Written as DNA, the CDR3 is TGTGCCAGCAGTCTCCGGGACGCTGCTGGAGGGGCCCAGTACTTC. The rearrangement links TRBV7-9 to TRBJ2-5; TRBD2 might be the D (6 bases). Germline CDR1 is SEHNR and CDR2 is FQNEAQ (reference sequence). Between the trimmed V and J ends, which lost 6 bases and 9 bases, there was a span of 23 bases. There are 15 residues in the CDR3.

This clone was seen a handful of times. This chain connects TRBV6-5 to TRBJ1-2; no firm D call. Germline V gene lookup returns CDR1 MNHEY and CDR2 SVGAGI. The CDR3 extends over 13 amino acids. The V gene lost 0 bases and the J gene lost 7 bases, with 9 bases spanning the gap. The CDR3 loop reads CASSYSLTSGYTF. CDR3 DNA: TGTGCCAGCAGTTACTCCCTTACCAGTGGCTACACCTTC.

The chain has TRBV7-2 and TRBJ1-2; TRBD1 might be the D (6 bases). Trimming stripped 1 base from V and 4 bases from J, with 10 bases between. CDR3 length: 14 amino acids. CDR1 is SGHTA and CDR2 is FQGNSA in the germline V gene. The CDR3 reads CASSLGGQPYGYTF. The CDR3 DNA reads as TGTGCCAGCAGCTTAGGGGGACAACCCTATGGCTACACCTTC.

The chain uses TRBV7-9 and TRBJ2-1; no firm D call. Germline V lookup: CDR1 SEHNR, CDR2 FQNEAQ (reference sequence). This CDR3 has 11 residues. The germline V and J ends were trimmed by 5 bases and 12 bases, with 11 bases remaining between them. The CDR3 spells CASSRVVRQFF. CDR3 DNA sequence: TGTGCCAGCAGCCGGGTGGTTAGGCAGTTCTTC.

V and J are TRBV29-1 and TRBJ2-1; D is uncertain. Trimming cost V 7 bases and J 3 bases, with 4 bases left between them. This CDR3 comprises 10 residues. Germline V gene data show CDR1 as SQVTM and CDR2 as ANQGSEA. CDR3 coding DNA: TGCAGCGGCTACTACAATGAGCAGTTCTTC. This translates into CSGYYNEQFF.

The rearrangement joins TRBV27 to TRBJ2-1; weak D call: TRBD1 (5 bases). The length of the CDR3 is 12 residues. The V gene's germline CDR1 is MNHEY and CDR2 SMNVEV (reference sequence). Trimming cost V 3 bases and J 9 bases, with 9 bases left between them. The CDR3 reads CASSFRQPEQFF. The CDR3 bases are TGTGCCAGCAGTTTTCGACAGCCTGAGCAGTTCTTC.

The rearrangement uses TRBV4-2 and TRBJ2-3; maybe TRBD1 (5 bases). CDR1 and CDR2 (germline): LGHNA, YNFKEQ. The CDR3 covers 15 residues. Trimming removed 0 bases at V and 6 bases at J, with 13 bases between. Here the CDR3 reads CASSQDGVAGDTQYF. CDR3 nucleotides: TGTGCCAGCAGCCAAGATGGGGTAGCAGGGGATACGCAGTATTTT.

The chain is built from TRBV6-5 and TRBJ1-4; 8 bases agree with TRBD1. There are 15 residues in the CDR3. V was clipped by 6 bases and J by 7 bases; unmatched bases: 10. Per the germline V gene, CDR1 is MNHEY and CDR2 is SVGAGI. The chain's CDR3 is CASSARTGKGEKLFF. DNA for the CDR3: TGTGCCAGCAGCGCCAGGACAGGGAAAGGTGAAAAACTGTTTTTT.

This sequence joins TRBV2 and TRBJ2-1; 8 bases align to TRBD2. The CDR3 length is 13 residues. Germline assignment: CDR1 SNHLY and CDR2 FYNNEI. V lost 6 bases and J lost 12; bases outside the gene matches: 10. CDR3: CASRAGPGGGQFF. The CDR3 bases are TGTGCCAGCAGAGCCGGGCCCGGGGGGGGGCAGTTCTTC.

The CDR3 protein is CASIKDSFNQPQHF. In DNA, the CDR3 is TGTGCCAGCATTAAGGACAGTTTCAATCAGCCCCAGCATTTT. The chain is built from TRBV6-5 and TRBJ1-5; D might be TRBD1 (6 bases). The CDR3 is 14 residues long. The V gene lost 7 bases and the J gene lost 3 bases, with 13 bases spanning the gap. Germline lookup yields CDR1 MNHEY and CDR2 SVGAGI.

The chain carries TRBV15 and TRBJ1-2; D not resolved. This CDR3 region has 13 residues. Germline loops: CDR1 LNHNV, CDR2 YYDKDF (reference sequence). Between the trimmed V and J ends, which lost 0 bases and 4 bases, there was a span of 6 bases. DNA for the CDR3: TGTGCCACCAGCAGAGACAGGTCCTATGGCTACACCTTC. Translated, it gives CATSRDRSYGYTF.

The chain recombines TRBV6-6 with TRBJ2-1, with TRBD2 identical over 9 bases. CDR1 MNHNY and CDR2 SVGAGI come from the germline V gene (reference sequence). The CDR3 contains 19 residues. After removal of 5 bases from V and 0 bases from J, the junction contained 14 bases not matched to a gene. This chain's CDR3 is CASSPRTSVNVPSYNEQFF. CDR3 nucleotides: TGTGCCAGCAGTCCTCGGACTAGCGTAAACGTTCCCTCCTACAATGAGCAGTTCTTC.

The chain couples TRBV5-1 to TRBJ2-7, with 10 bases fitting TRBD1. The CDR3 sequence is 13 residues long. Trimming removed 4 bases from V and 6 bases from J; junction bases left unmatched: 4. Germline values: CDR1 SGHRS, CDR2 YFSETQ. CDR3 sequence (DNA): TGCGCCAGCAGCGGGACAGGGGAGGGCGAGCAGTACTTC. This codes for CASSGTGEGEQYF. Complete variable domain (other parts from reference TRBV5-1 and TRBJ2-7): KAGVTQTPRYLIKTRGQQVTLSCSPISGHRSVSWYQQTPGQGLQFLFEYFSETQRNKGNFPGRFSGRQFSNSRSEMNVSTLELGDSALYLCASSGTGEGEQYFGPGTRLTVT.